A single sample gave rise to the 22 T cell receptor beta chains below, sequenced in a study of blood T cell repertoires in COVID-19 (dated by TCRdb to about 2020). The library was prepared using the immunoSEQ multiplex PCR assay. TCRdb took over this immuneACCESS table, retaining in-frame rearrangements with V and J assigned. Such tables are incomplete; in checked studies, under half of the missing clones stem from an unresolved V gene, and the remainder is unexplained. This sample gives a few hundred thousand clones in total; roughly 90% of them show up just once. Roughly 2.3% of the sample belongs to the ten largest clones. Sequencing was carried out using peripheral blood. All receptors come from a man younger than 40 who had recovered from COVID-19.

The chain combines TRBV4-3 with TRBJ2-7; D remains ambiguous. Germline V gene lookup returns CDR1 LGHNA and CDR2 YSLEER. This CDR3 spans 20 amino acids. V shed 3 bases and J shed 2 bases, with 29 bases lying between them. The CDR3 coding sequence is TGCGCCAGCAGCCAGGATTTTCGATCGCGGCCTCCCGAATTTACCTACGAGCAGTACTTC. Protein sequence: CASSQDFRSRPPEFTYEQYF.

The chain has TRBV5-1 and TRBJ1-1; the D is unclear. The V end was cut by 0 bases, the J end by 2 bases, with 11 bases between. Germline CDR1 SGHRS, CDR2 YFSETQ. The CDR3 extends over 15 amino acids. Here the CDR3 reads CASSLDGSINTEAFF. The CDR3 DNA is TGCGCCAGCAGCTTGGACGGGAGTATTAACACTGAAGCTTTCTTT.

This chain uses TRBV5-8 with TRBJ1-6; D gene unclear. Germline CDR1 is SGHTS and CDR2 is YDEGEE. The V end was cut by 4 bases, the J end by 7 bases, with 15 bases between. The CDR3 has 15 residues. The CDR3 bases are TGTGCCAGCAGCGGATCCCCGGGTCGGAATTCACCCCTCCACTTT. The encoded protein is CASSGSPGRNSPLHF.

This clone was recorded only once. The chain has TRBV6-6 and TRBJ2-1; 8 bases map to TRBD2. J lost 3 bases, V lost 2 bases, and 6 bases had no gene match. The CDR3 covers 16 residues. Germline CDR1 and CDR2: MNHNY and SVGAGI (reference sequence). The CDR3 DNA reads TGTGCCAGCAGTTACCCTCGGGGGGGGCTCTACAATGAGCAGTTCTTC. It codes for CASSYPRGGLYNEQFF.

This chain uses TRBV5-4 with TRBJ1-6, with 7 positions matching TRBD1. Looked up from germline, CDR1 is SGHNT and CDR2 is YYREEE (reference sequence). The CDR3 runs 16 residues. V gave up 0 bases and J gave up 10 bases; unmatched junction bases: 10. The CDR3, as DNA: TGTGCCAGCAGCTTGGGTGCAGGGGGAACAGGGTCACCCCTCCACTTT. Translating it yields CASSLGAGGTGSPLHF.

The rearrangement joins TRBV6-2 or TRBV6-3 to TRBJ1-3; D is unclear. V shed 2 bases and J shed 4 bases, with 9 bases lying between them. This CDR3 spans 14 amino acids. Per the germline V gene, CDR1 is MNHEY and CDR2 is SVGEGT. The CDR3 region has the DNA TGTGCCAGCAGTTACGCGGAGGAAGGAAACACCATATATTTT. Encoded protein: CASSYAEEGNTIYF.

The J gene is TRBJ2-1, the V gene TRBV12-3 or TRBV12-4; D is undetermined. Trimming stripped 6 bases from V and 10 bases from J, with 13 bases between. The CDR3 covers 12 residues. CDR3 amino acids: CASRVGVREQFF. DNA of the CDR3: TGTGCCAGCAGGGTCGGAGTCCGAGAGCAGTTCTTC.

The chain is built from TRBV9 and TRBJ2-3, with 7 bases matching TRBD2. The V gene end was trimmed by 0 bases and the J gene end by 2 bases; junction bases not matched to a gene: 12. Per the germline V gene, CDR1 is SGDLS and CDR2 is YYNGEE. The CDR3 has 18 amino acids. Here the CDR3 reads CASSVEASGTTPTDTQYF. DNA for the CDR3: TGTGCCAGCAGCGTAGAAGCTTCTGGGACTACTCCCACAGATACGCAGTATTTT.

The chain couples TRBV25-1 to TRBJ1-1; D perhaps matches TRBD1 (6 bases). Germline V gives CDR1 MGHDK, CDR2 SYGVNS. The CDR3 has 13 residues. The V end lost 6 bases, the J end lost 3 bases, and 11 bases lay between the germline ends. Here the CDR3 DNA reads TGTGCCAGCAGCCTACAGGGAGACACTGAAGCTTTCTTT. Protein: CASSLQGDTEAFF. Full variable domain (rest looked up from reference TRBV25-1 and TRBJ1-1): EADIYQTPRYLVIGTGKKITLECSQTMGHDKMYWYQQDPGMELHLIHYSYGVNSTEKGDLSSESTVSRIRTEHFPLTLESARPSHTSQYLCASSLQGDTEAFFGQGTRLTVV.

V is TRBV15 and J is TRBJ1-4; D gene ambiguous. The CDR3 runs 14 residues. Germline values: CDR1 LNHNV, CDR2 YYDKDF (reference sequence). Trimming took off 1 base at V and 3 bases at J, with 6 bases between the two ends. The CDR3 coding sequence is TGTGCCACCAGCAGAGGGCAGGCTAATGAAAAACTGTTTTTT. Encoded protein: CATSRGQANEKLFF.

The J gene is TRBJ2-2, the V gene TRBV15; D not resolved. This CDR3 is built from 16 residues. V was trimmed by 0 bases and J by 6 bases, leaving 14 bases between them. Germline loops: CDR1 LNHNV, CDR2 YYDKDF (reference sequence). CDR3: CATSRDAVSGPGELFF. In nucleotides, the CDR3 is TGTGCCACCAGCAGAGATGCGGTATCGGGTCCCGGGGAGCTGTTTTTT.

V gene TRBV6-5 combines with J gene TRBJ2-7, with D hard to call. V was clipped by 6 bases and J by 3 bases, with 6 bases between them. The CDR3 loop spans 11 amino acids. The germline V gene has CDR1 MNHEY and CDR2 SVGAGI. Here the CDR3 DNA reads TGTGCCAGCAGGGGCAGCTACGAGCAGTACTTC. Amino acids: CASRGSYEQYF.

The chain employs TRBV11-2 and TRBJ1-2; no clear D. CDR1 is SGHAT, CDR2 FQNNGV, per germline. CDR3 length equals 14 residues. V was trimmed by 3 bases and J by 10 bases, leaving 18 bases between them. In DNA, the CDR3 is TGTGCCAGCAGCTTCAATGGGCCCCCTACATCCTACACCTTC. It specifies CASSFNGPPTSYTF.

The chain has TRBV7-2 and TRBJ2-5, with TRBD2 matching 9 bases. The trim removed 5 bases at V and 4 bases at J, leaving 8 bases unmatched. This CDR3 comprises 15 residues. CDR1 is SGHTA and CDR2 is FQGNSA in the germline V gene. The CDR3 here is CASSRGTSIVETQYF. The CDR3 nucleotides are TGTGCCAGCAGCCGTGGGACTAGCATAGTAGAGACCCAGTACTTC.

The chain employs TRBV15 and TRBJ1-3; unclear D gene. Per the germline V gene, CDR1 is LNHNV and CDR2 is YYDKDF (reference sequence). CDR3 length equals 16 residues. Trimming stripped 3 bases from V and 0 bases from J, with 12 bases between. Here the CDR3 DNA reads TGTGCCACCAGCAGTCTTGCCTATCGCTCTGGAAACACCATATATTTT. This codes for CATSSLAYRSGNTIYF.

V gene TRBV5-6 combines with J gene TRBJ1-2; D not certain. V was clipped by 0 bases and J by 5 bases, with 5 bases between them. This CDR3 comprises 12 residues. The germline CDR1 and CDR2 sequences are SGHDT and YYEEEE. CDR3 sequence: CASSLEQYGYTF. CDR3 bases: TGTGCCAGCAGCTTGGAACAGTATGGCTACACCTTC.

This clone was detected only a few times. This sequence joins TRBV5-1 and TRBJ2-3, with D unresolved. Looked up from germline, CDR1 is SGHRS and CDR2 is YFSETQ. Trimming removed 3 bases at V and 4 bases at J, with 12 bases between. The CDR3 is 14 residues long. This CDR3 reads CASSWQASADTQYF. The CDR3 region has the DNA TGCGCCAGCAGCTGGCAGGCATCCGCAGATACGCAGTATTTT. The variable domain in full, completed from reference TRBV5-1 and TRBJ2-3, reads KAGVTQTPRYLIKTRGQQVTLSCSPISGHRSVSWYQQTPGQGLQFLFEYFSETQRNKGNFPGRFSGRQFSNSRSEMNVSTLELGDSALYLCASSWQASADTQYFGPGTRLTVL.

The V gene is TRBV5-1, the J gene TRBJ2-7; D is ambiguous. CDR1 is SGHRS and CDR2 is YFSETQ in the germline V gene. V was clipped by 1 base and J by 2 bases, with 4 bases between them. CDR3 length equals 12 residues. The CDR3 loop reads CASSLSTYEQYF. CDR3 sequence (DNA): TGCGCCAGCAGCTTGAGCACCTACGAGCAGTACTTC.

The rearrangement joins TRBV19 to TRBJ1-5; D gene ambiguous. V was clipped by 3 bases and J by 0 bases, with 6 bases between them. This CDR3 has 14 amino acids. Germline lookup yields CDR1 LNHDA and CDR2 SQIVND (reference sequence). CDR3 sequence reads: CASSILNSNQPQHF. The CDR3 DNA sequence: TGTGCCAGTAGTATCCTAAATAGCAATCAGCCCCAGCATTTT.

The J gene is TRBJ2-2, the V gene TRBV2; 8 bases map to TRBD1. The trim removed 6 bases at V and 6 bases at J, leaving 9 bases unmatched. The CDR3 is made up of 15 amino acids. Germline lookup yields CDR1 SNHLY and CDR2 FYNNEI. In DNA form, the CDR3 reads TGTGCCAGCAGCCCTGACAGGGGTTTCCCCGGGGAGCTGTTTTTT. As protein: CASSPDRGFPGELFF.

The chain joins TRBV27 to TRBJ2-1; maybe TRBD2 (6 bases). The CDR3 is 16 residues long. The V end lost 8 bases, the J end lost 2 bases, and 19 bases lay between the germline ends. Germline-derived CDR1 and CDR2 are MNHEY and SMNVEV (reference sequence). For the CDR3, the DNA is TGTGCCAGCCGAATAACGGAGGGGCGCACCTACAATGAGCAGTTCTTC. Translating gives CASRITEGRTYNEQFF.

The genes are TRBV30 and TRBJ2-2, with a weak D call TRBD2 (5 bases). The CDR3 is 13 residues long. Germline CDR1 and CDR2: GTSNPN and SVGIG (reference sequence). V dropped 7 bases and J dropped 4 bases, with 13 bases sitting between them. The CDR3 DNA reads TGTGCCTCCCGCCTACTAGGCACCGGGGAGCTGTTTTTT. Translation: CASRLLGTGELFF. The complete variable domain, with remaining parts taken from reference TRBV30 and TRBJ2-2, reads SQTIHQWPATLVQPVGSPLSLECTVEGTSNPNLYWYRQAAGRGLQLLFYSVGIGQISSEVPQNLSASRPQDRQFILSSKKLLLSDSGFYLCASRLLGTGELFFGEGSRLTVL.